A single TCR beta chain is shown here with its context. This PCR relied on a set of 60 Vbeta primers and 13 Jbeta primers. Repertoires were generated with immunoSEQ multiplex PCR, while TCRdb's copy carries only in-frame clones and drops some. The repertoire holds some 120,000 clones, with around three quarters as singletons. The sample is drawn from a study of cytomegalovirus exposure and HLA in healthy donors. The CDR3 runs to 19 residues. Germline CDR1 and CDR2: LGHNA and YNFKEQ. V shed 1 base and J 6 bases; nucleotides not matched to a gene: 17. The chain employs TRBV4-2 and TRBJ1-2; 10 nucleotides agree with TRBD1. The sequenced material came from PBMCs. The receptor's source is a female donor in good health and CMV-seronegative. The CDR3 here is CASSQGTGTGAHSADGYTF. DNA of the CDR3: TGTGCCAGCAGCCAAGGGACCGGGACAGGGGCCCATTCGGCTGATGGCTACACCTTC.